Included here is one TCR beta chain sequence, with context. The antigen is undetermined. CDR1 and CDR2 (germline): SGHNT, YYREEE (reference sequence). There are 16 residues in the CDR3. The V and J ends lost 2 bases and 4 bases, in that order; junction bases with no gene match: 10. Using immunoSEQ multiplex PCR, the repertoire was profiled, and TCRdb retains in-frame clones only, with some absent. This sample carries tens of thousands of clones, roughly three quarters of them seen once, and the ten largest clones take more than 9.5%. Time point in this sample: week 11, during vaccination. The content of each vaccine dose was 300 ug of mutant IDH1 20-mer peptide, and topical imiquimod accompanied it. This entry is derived from a study of a mutant IDH1 vaccine in newly diagnosed glioma. Turning to the study itself: Patients received eight vaccinations in weeks 1, 3, 5, 7, 11, 15, 19, 23. General study results and limits: Among all patients, vaccine-induced immune responses occurred in roughly 95%. Among top peripheral T cell clonotypes, changes seemed unrelated to pseudoprogression.

This chain uses TRBV5-4 with TRBJ2-3; TRBD2 matches at 7 bases. The specimen was peripheral blood mononuclear cells (PBMCs), collected from a glioma patient whose treatment included an IDH1 peptide vaccine. This clonotype was sampled from a young man with glioma. Some clones in this sample may be carry-over from other donors' samples. CDR3 in DNA: TGTGCCAGCAGCTTAATAGGCGGGAGCCGGGCAGATACGCAGTATTTT. This encodes CASSLIGGSRADTQYF.